This TCR beta chain was recorded in a study of blood T cell repertoires in COVID-19 (dated by TCRdb to between 2020 and 2021). About the study as a whole: Samples covering the acute and convalescent phases of COVID-19 were provided by collaborators in the United States, Italy and Spain. The prospective study material was composed of cDNA or gDNA derived from T cells, B-cell-depleted T cells, or PBMCs. Deeply sampled blood TCRbeta repertoires from subjects exposed to, actively infected with, or recovered from COVID-19 were included in the dataset. The repertoires were made available in a free public database intended to serve as a resource for research on the immune response to SARS-CoV-2. The samples were drawn from two sources: the first 160 participants of the ongoing ImmuneRACE study, and fewer than 1,500 subjects contributed by 6 global collaborators. Nearly every sample came with metadata listing a de-identified subject ID, COVID-19 status, age in years and sex. HLA class I and class II types, where available, came from metadata supplied by the sample provider rather than from assay-based typing.

What the research found in general, with its limitations: Clinical and demographic metadata were provided uncurated, with the amount varying by source and participant.

The collaborating institutions used their own protocols to collect whole blood in K2EDTA tubes. Collaborator samples were shipped for TCRbeta analysis as frozen whole blood, isolated PBMCs, or DNA extracted from either sample type. The immunoSEQ Assay, a bias-controlled multiplex PCR, was used to amplify TCRbeta CDR3 regions from genomic DNA. The paper's data handling went like this. Within the assay, amplification of reference gene primers was used to estimate how many nucleated cells each sample contained. To quantify the absolute abundance of each unique TCRbeta CDR3 rearrangement, sequence reads were collapsed and filtered. For each sample, productive Simpson clonality was calculated as the square root of Simpson's diversity index across productive rearrangements. Entries here come from immuneACCESS through TCRdb and include only in-frame sequences with V and J called. Some clones fail to appear in such tables; in the studies checked, an unresolved V gene covers under half of the shortfall, and the cause of the remainder is unknown. V, J and clone size are taken as reported in that table, and D and trimming were inferred from the DNA itself. The sample table lists about 120,000 clones, 82% of them with a count of one. The ten biggest clones cover around 10% of the sample.

On this clone itself: Its cognate antigen has yet to be identified. Base qualities are missing; no much larger clone stands one base away.

The CDR3, cysteine through phenylalanine, is 19 amino acids long. This entry keeps only the CDR3 DNA: 57 bases, framed from base 1. At the junction V is shortened by 3 bases and J by 3 bases; bases outside the gene matches: 19. The germline V gene (reference sequence) specifies SEHNR as CDR1 and FQNEAQ as CDR2. This clonotype originated in a human donor in a cohort sampled during active COVID-19. Sequencing was carried out using peripheral blood. The chain links TRBV7-9 with TRBJ1-1; 7 junctional bases match TRBD1. The CDR3 protein is CASSFKPGTDRVGDTEAFF. The bases are TGTGCCAGCAGCTTTAAACCCGGGACAGATAGAGTTGGTGACACTGAAGCTTTCTTT.